Presented here are 18 T cell receptor beta chains from one specimen sequenced in a study of OX40 agonist ivuxolimab in advanced cancers. Assay used: immunoSEQ multiplex PCR; TCRdb lists only in-frame clones, some missing. The repertoire holds about 79,000 clones, with approximately 86% as singletons. This specimen was CD4+ or CD8+ T cells sorted from blood, taken in a trial of the OX40 agonist ivuxolimab. All receptors come from an adult with an advanced solid tumor such as melanoma, head and neck, liver or kidney cancer.

A note on this clone: A junction end diverges from the germline sequence, so it may reflect a read error. The chain combines TRBV7-7 with TRBJ2-1; either TRBD1 or TRBD2 may supply D (5 bases each). Germline V CDR1 and CDR2: SSHAT, FNYEAQ (reference sequence). This CDR3 spans 15 amino acids. The CDR3 loop is CASSLRRDERNEQFF. CDR3 sequence (DNA): TGTGCTAGCAGCTTACGTCGGGACGAACGCAATGAGCAGTTCTTC.

The rearrangement links TRBV9 to TRBJ1-2; D unclear. The CDR3 totals 16 residues. Trimming took off 0 bases at V and 4 bases at J, with 16 bases between the two ends. From germline, CDR1 is SGDLS and CDR2 YYNGEE. The CDR3 nucleotides are TGTGCCAGCAGCGTAGGAGCGGTTAACGATTTCTATGGCTACACCTTC. Its translation: CASSVGAVNDFYGYTF.

The V gene is TRBV15, the J gene TRBJ2-5; 8 nucleotides align to TRBD1. Germline CDR1 reads LNHNV; CDR2 reads YYDKDF (reference sequence). This CDR3 spans 15 amino acids. V lost 6 bases, J lost 1 base, and 7 bases stayed unmatched. The DNA for the CDR3 is TGTGCCACCAGTCGACAGGGGCGTCCCCAAGAGACCCAGTACTTC. Translating gives CATSRQGRPQETQYF.

This clone was seen a single time. The chain is built from TRBV7-9 and TRBJ2-3, with 11 nucleotides matching TRBD2. Germline V lookup: CDR1 SEHNR, CDR2 FQNEAQ (reference sequence). Trimming cost V 5 bases and J 1 base; bases outside gene matches: 5. The CDR3 extends over 16 amino acids. The DNA for the CDR3 is TGTGCCAGCAGCCAGACTAGCGGGACTGGCACAGATACGCAGTATTTT. Residues: CASSQTSGTGTDTQYF.

This chain uses TRBV5-1 with TRBJ2-5, with TRBD2 identical over 7 bases. The V gene's germline CDR1 is SGHRS and CDR2 YFSETQ. The V and J ends lost 4 bases and 3 bases, in that order; junction bases with no gene match: 6. This CDR3 region has 14 residues. The CDR3 is CASSTGTMKETQYF. The CDR3 DNA reads TGCGCCAGCAGCACCGGGACTATGAAAGAGACCCAGTACTTC.

This clone was seen a single time. The DNA for the CDR3 is TGTGCCAGCAGCCTCCTAGCGGGAGGATGGGAGACCCAGTACTTC. This translates into CASSLLAGGWETQYF. The chain carries TRBV11-3 and TRBJ2-5; 11 bases map to TRBD2. Germline V gives CDR1 SGHNT, CDR2 YENEEA. The CDR3 is 15 residues long. Germline trimming cut 5 bases from V and 5 bases from J; bases unmatched to any gene: 7. The variable domain in full, completed from reference TRBV11-3 and TRBJ2-5, reads EAGVVQSPRYKIIEKKQPVAFWCNPISGHNTLYWYLQNLGQGPELLIRYENEEAVDDSQLPKDRFSAERLKGVDSTLKIQPAELGDSAVYLCASSLLAGGWETQYFGPGTRLLVL.

The V and J genes are TRBV4-1 and TRBJ1-5; D is undetermined. The germline V gene encodes CDR1 MGHRA and CDR2 YSYEKL. Between the trimmed V and J ends, which lost 1 base and 5 bases, there was a span of 12 bases. This CDR3 is 15 amino acids long. The CDR3 nucleotides are TGCGCCAGCAGCCAAGGACGGGGTATCTATCAGCCCCAGCATTTT. It codes for CASSQGRGIYQPQHF.

This chain connects TRBV7-9 to TRBJ2-5; D remains ambiguous. Per germline, CDR1 SEHNR and CDR2 FQNEAQ (reference sequence). This CDR3 is built from 12 residues. Trimming left V 3 bases short and J 1 base short, with 3 bases between. The CDR3 region has the DNA TGTGCCAGCAGCTTGCCCCAAGAGACCCAGTACTTC. It specifies CASSLPQETQYF.

The CDR3 region has the DNA TGTGCCAGCAGTTTCCGGGGACAGGGGGTTCGTAAGGAGACCCAGTACTTC. The encoded protein is CASSFRGQGVRKETQYF. The chain employs TRBV28 and TRBJ2-5; 11 nucleotides line up with TRBD1. The germline V gene encodes CDR1 MDHEN and CDR2 SYDVKM. There are 17 residues in the CDR3. Trimming took 3 bases from V and 5 from J; bases not matched to a gene: 11.

This chain joins TRBV9 and TRBJ2-3; D is possibly TRBD1 (6 bases). Between the trimmed V and J ends, which lost 3 bases and 5 bases, there was a span of 16 bases. The CDR3 covers 15 residues. Germline CDR1 is SGDLS and CDR2 is YYNGEE. The CDR3 spells CASSEGHGNRDTQYF. In DNA, the CDR3 is TGTGCCAGCAGCGAGGGACACGGCAACAGAGATACGCAGTATTTT.

This rearrangement joins TRBV28 to TRBJ2-5; D might be TRBD1 (6 bases). The V gene lost 9 bases and the J gene lost 5 bases, with 7 bases spanning the gap. CDR1 is MDHEN, CDR2 SYDVKM, per germline. The CDR3 consists of 10 residues. The CDR3 coding sequence is TGTGCCAGTGGACAGGAGACCCAGTACTTC. Its translation is CASGQETQYF.

CDR3 sequence (DNA): TGCGCCAGCAGCTTGGCTTCGGGAATTTTCACCGGGGAGCTGTTTTTT. It translates to CASSLASGIFTGELFF. V gene TRBV5-1 combines with J gene TRBJ2-2; weak D call: TRBD2 (5 bases). The CDR3 sequence is 16 residues long. Between the trimmed V and J ends, which lost 0 bases and 4 bases, there was a span of 13 bases. Looked up from germline, CDR1 is SGHRS and CDR2 is YFSETQ.

The chain combines TRBV6-1 with TRBJ1-2; D remains ambiguous. Germline lookup yields CDR1 MNHNS and CDR2 SASEGT. The CDR3 has 12 residues. Trimming took off 3 bases at V and 6 bases at J, with 8 bases between the two ends. The CDR3 DNA reads TGTGCCAGCAGTGAGAGACATAATGGCTACACCTTC. It yields the protein CASSERHNGYTF.

V is TRBV7-2 and J is TRBJ2-7; D not certain. The V end was cut by 5 bases, the J end by 0 bases, with 17 bases between. The germline V gene has CDR1 SGHTA and CDR2 FQGNSA. The CDR3 is 16 residues long. Here the CDR3 DNA reads TGTGCCAGCAGCCTTAGGGCGGTGAATAGCTCCTACGAGCAGTACTTC. Its protein is CASSLRAVNSSYEQYF.

This chain connects TRBV20-1 to TRBJ2-3; D ambiguous. Germline V CDR1 and CDR2: DFQATT, SNEGSKA (reference sequence). This CDR3 contains 10 residues. The ends were cut back, 5 bases at V and 6 bases at J, with 6 bases in the middle. The CDR3 here is CSAVSDTQYF. CDR3 bases: TGCAGTGCTGTAAGCGATACGCAGTATTTT.

V and J are TRBV2 and TRBJ2-2, with D uncertain. Trimming left V 7 bases short and J 2 bases short, with 5 bases between. The CDR3 runs 12 residues. The germline CDR1 and CDR2 sequences are SNHLY and FYNNEI. Here the CDR3 DNA reads TGTGCCAGCAAAAGAAACACCGGGGAGCTGTTTTTT. It encodes CASKRNTGELFF.

J is TRBJ1-3 and V is TRBV28; a weak D match, TRBD1 (5 bases). The V gene lost 4 bases and the J gene lost 6 bases, with 22 bases spanning the gap. This CDR3 is built from 17 residues. Looked up from germline, CDR1 is MDHEN and CDR2 is SYDVKM. This CDR3 is CASSSSRGYIGLNTIYF. DNA of the CDR3: TGTGCCAGCAGTTCCTCCCGGGGGTATATCGGTTTAAACACCATATATTTT.

The chain couples TRBV4-1 to TRBJ2-7; D call uncertain. This CDR3 region has 13 residues. CDR1 and CDR2 from the germline V gene are MGHRA and YSYEKL. V lost 2 bases and J 2 bases, leaving 7 bases between the germline ends. CDR3 DNA: TGCGCCAGCAGCCAAACTGAGACCTACGAGCAGTACTTC. It is translated as CASSQTETYEQYF.